This TCR beta chain was captured by sequencing in a study of blood T cell repertoires in COVID-19. Study-level background: Whether acute or convalescent, the COVID-19 samples came from the United States, Italy and Spain. In each case, the material was cDNA or gDNA derived from T cells, B-cell-depleted T cells, or PBMCs.

The germline V and J ends were trimmed by 5 bases and 0 bases, with 8 bases remaining between them. CDR3 length: 14 residues. CDR1 is MGHDK and CDR2 is SYGVNS in the germline V gene. Study processing details: Reference gene primer amplification gave nucleated cell count estimates. Sequencing was performed with immunoSEQ multiplex PCR; in TCRdb, only in-frame clones are kept and a portion is missing. The DNA gave D and trimming, while V, J and clone size come from that table. The sample has 130,000 or so clones, roughly 86% seen once. The source of this sequence is a woman aged 55-70 years with acute or convalescent COVID-19. The chain uses TRBV25-1 and TRBJ1-3; D unresolved. What was sequenced was peripheral blood. The CDR3 loop reads CASSPGVSGNTIYF. The CDR3 DNA sequence: TGTGCCAGCAGTCCCGGGGTCTCTGGAAACACCATATATTTT.